This TCR beta chain was profiled in a study of blood T cell repertoires in COVID-19. About the research overall: Sites in the United States, Italy and Spain provided acute and convalescent COVID-19 samples.

The study drew participants aged about 18 to 89 years from about two dozen US areas. Sequenced by immunoSEQ multiplex PCR; TCRdb stores in-frame clones only, minus some. The table includes about 210,000 clones, roughly four fifths detected once. This CDR3 has 15 residues. Germline assignment: CDR1 LNHNV and CDR2 YYDKDF (reference sequence). V lost 1 base, J lost 8 bases, and 9 bases stayed unmatched. This clone came up a few times. Sequences were obtained from PBMCs or T cells enriched from blood (not recorded which). The origin of this receptor is a middle-aged man who had recovered from COVID-19. V usage is TRBV15 and J usage is TRBJ1-1; 8 bases agree with TRBD1. The CDR3 loop is CATSRGQGIIAEAFF. The CDR3 nucleotides are TGTGCCACCAGCAGAGGACAGGGGATAATAGCAGAAGCTTTCTTT.